The 27 T cell receptor beta chains listed next were all sequenced from one sample in a study of shared clonotypes between healthy human individuals. Clones were sequenced by immunoSEQ multiplex PCR, and TCRdb holds only the in-frame ones, with some missing. This table holds some 470,000 clones, 76% found once. The sequenced sample was PBMCs. Source of these receptors: a woman aged 40 to 50 in good health. Some clones in this sample may be carry-over from other donors' samples.

The CDR3 spells CATSRGGQGYIRPYEQYF. The CDR3, as DNA: TGTGCCACCAGCAGAGGGGGACAGGGATATATCCGGCCCTACGAGCAGTACTTC. This chain uses TRBV15 with TRBJ2-7, with TRBD1 matching 9 bases. This CDR3 comprises 18 residues. V lost 1 base and J lost 2; bases outside the gene matches: 12. Germline CDR1 reads LNHNV; CDR2 reads YYDKDF (reference sequence).

This sequence joins TRBV27 and TRBJ2-5, with unresolved D. This CDR3 has 11 amino acids. CDR1 MNHEY and CDR2 SMNVEV come from the germline V gene (reference sequence). CDR3 amino acids: CGCGLQETQYF. The DNA for the CDR3 is TGTGGCTGTGGGCTTCAAGAGACCCAGTACTTC.

The chain's CDR3 is CAWSGLYRSYNEQFF. CDR3 in DNA: TGTGCCTGGAGTGGGCTCTACCGCTCCTACAATGAGCAGTTCTTC. The chain combines TRBV30 with TRBJ2-1; D gene ambiguous. V was shortened by 1 base and J by 0 bases, with 10 bases between the two germline ends. The length of the CDR3 is 15 residues. Germline-derived CDR1 and CDR2 are GTSNPN and SVGIG (reference sequence).

The chain combines TRBV5-1 with TRBJ2-5; TRBD2 might be the D (5 bases). The CDR3 contains 14 residues. The V end was cut by 5 bases, the J end by 5 bases, with 16 bases between. CDR1 and CDR2 from the germline V gene are SGHRS and YFSETQ. The CDR3 sequence is CASSLDKTGETQYF. CDR3 DNA: TGCGCCAGCAGTCTCGACAAGACGGGGGAGACCCAGTACTTC.

This clone was counted a few times. Other DNA sequences from this sample encode an identical CDR3 as well. This chain links TRBV28 with TRBJ2-7; the D call may be TRBD1 or TRBD2 (5 bases each). V was clipped by 6 bases and J by 0 bases, with 15 bases between them. The CDR3 consists of 15 residues. CDR1 is MDHEN, CDR2 SYDVKM, per germline. For the CDR3, the DNA is TGTGCCAGCAGCGGACGGGACGGAAGCTCCTACGAGCAGTACTTC. Translation: CASSGRDGSSYEQYF.

V gene TRBV11-2 combines with J gene TRBJ1-2; no clear D. CDR1 is SGHAT and CDR2 is FQNNGV in the germline V gene. This CDR3 has 14 amino acids. Between the trimmed V and J ends, which lost 6 bases and 5 bases, there was a span of 16 bases. In nucleotides, the CDR3 is TGTGCCAGCAGTATGGAGTACAATAGTTATGGCTACACCTTC. Translated: CASSMEYNSYGYTF.

The chain joins TRBV9 to TRBJ1-2; D is uncertain. The germline V and J ends were trimmed by 4 bases and 13 bases, with 20 bases remaining between them. CDR3 size: 13 residues. The germline V gene has CDR1 SGDLS and CDR2 YYNGEE. The CDR3 DNA is TGTGCCAGCAGCTCCCGGGCCGCAGGACCTGGCACCTTC. Its protein product is CASSSRAAGPGTF. The entire variable domain, with the rest obtained from reference TRBV9 and TRBJ1-2, is as follows: DSGVTQTPKHLITATGQRVTLRCSPRSGDLSVYWYQQSLDQGLQFLIQYYNGEERAKGNILERFSAQQFPDLHSELNLSSLELGDSALYFCASSSRAAGPGTFGSGTRLTVV.

This clone has more than one count but fewer than ten. CDR3 coding DNA: TGTGCCATCAGTGTCGACGGGGGAGCTGATACGCAGTATTTT. Translated, it gives CAISVDGGADTQYF. The J gene is TRBJ2-3, the V gene TRBV10-3; a possible D gene is TRBD2 (6 bases). Trimming shortened V by 4 bases and J by 6 bases, and 14 bases separated the two germline ends. The CDR3 spans 14 residues. Germline V CDR1 and CDR2: ENHRY, SYGVKD.

The V gene is TRBV6-1, the J gene TRBJ2-5, with a possible D match to TRBD1 (5 bases). CDR1 is MNHNS, CDR2 SASEGT, per germline. V dropped 3 bases and J dropped 4 bases, with 6 bases sitting between them. CDR3 length: 12 amino acids. The CDR3 is CASSDGAETQYF. In nucleotides, the CDR3 is TGTGCCAGCAGTGATGGGGCAGAGACCCAGTACTTC.

The gene calls are TRBV25-1 and TRBJ2-5; 9 nucleotides line up with TRBD1. V shed 3 bases and J 4 bases; nucleotides not matched to a gene: 9. Germline-derived CDR1 and CDR2 are MGHDK and SYGVNS. CDR3 size: 16 residues. The CDR3: CASSDPGTGRGETQYF. The CDR3 DNA sequence: TGTGCCAGCAGTGATCCGGGGACAGGGCGGGGAGAGACCCAGTACTTC.

The J gene is TRBJ1-5, the V gene TRBV7-9, with D uncertain. The CDR3 is 16 residues long. V shed 4 bases and J shed 0 bases, with 13 bases lying between them. CDR1 SEHNR and CDR2 FQNEAQ come from the germline V gene (reference sequence). In nucleotides, the CDR3 is TGTGCCAGCAGCTCGGGTGGCGGATATAGCAATCAGCCCCAGCATTTT. Its protein is CASSSGGGYSNQPQHF.

The CDR3 DNA sequence: TGTGCCAGCAGCGAATGGGGGGAGCAGTACTTC. Its protein is CASSEWGEQYF. The gene calls are TRBV7-9 and TRBJ2-7, with D perhaps given as TRBD1 or TRBD2 (5 bases each). The CDR3 sequence is 11 residues long. The V end was cut by 5 bases, the J end by 7 bases, with 9 bases between. Germline V gene sequence: CDR1 SEHNR, CDR2 FQNEAQ (reference sequence).

The chain uses TRBV5-8 and TRBJ2-7, with D perhaps TRBD1 (6 bases). The CDR3 runs 16 residues. Trimming removed 0 bases at V and 0 bases at J, with 13 bases between. Per germline, CDR1 SGHTS and CDR2 YDEGEE. The CDR3 spells CASSLGRGFVSYEQYF. The CDR3 DNA reads TGTGCCAGCAGCTTGGGAAGGGGGTTCGTCTCCTACGAGCAGTACTTC. Looking up the rest from reference TRBV5-8 and TRBJ2-7 gives the full variable domain: EAGVTQSPTHLIKTRGQQATLRCSPISGHTSVYWYQQALGLGLQFLLWYDEGEERNRGNFPPRFSGRQFPNYSSELNVNALELEDSALYLCASSLGRGFVSYEQYFGPGTRLTVT.

As concerns this clone: The identical CDR3 is also encoded by other nucleotide sequences in the sample. V and J are TRBV7-3 and TRBJ2-2; no clear D gene. V lost 6 bases and J 3 bases, leaving 11 bases between the germline ends. Germline lookup yields CDR1 SGHTA and CDR2 FQGTGA. The CDR3 contains 14 residues. This CDR3 reads CASSSRSYTGELFF. In nucleotides, the CDR3 is TGTGCCAGCAGTTCACGGTCGTACACCGGGGAGCTGTTTTTT.

The chain is built from TRBV7-8 and TRBJ1-5; D gene unclear. Trimming stripped 3 bases from V and 0 bases from J, with 15 bases between. This CDR3 spans 17 amino acids. The V gene's germline CDR1 is SGHVS and CDR2 FQNEAQ. The CDR3 sequence: CASSFSNIGYSNQPQHF. The CDR3 coding sequence is TGTGCCAGCAGCTTTAGTAACATAGGATATAGCAATCAGCCCCAGCATTTT.

This chain joins TRBV4-1 and TRBJ1-5, with D possibly being TRBD1 (5 bases). CDR1 and CDR2 (germline): MGHRA, YSYEKL. V gave up 4 bases and J gave up 5 bases, with 18 bases separating them. The CDR3 runs 16 residues. CDR3 sequence: CASSLNPGQVHQPQHF. CDR3 coding DNA: TGCGCCAGCAGCCTCAACCCAGGGCAGGTACATCAGCCCCAGCATTTT.

The chain couples TRBV28 to TRBJ2-2, with D uncertain. This CDR3 is 13 amino acids long. Germline CDR1 is MDHEN and CDR2 is SYDVKM. V lost 7 bases and J lost 6, with 12 bases in between. The CDR3 sequence: CASTVSLAGELFF. The CDR3 DNA sequence: TGTGCCAGCACCGTGAGTTTGGCCGGGGAGCTGTTTTTT. Drawing the rest from reference TRBV28 and TRBJ2-2, the complete variable domain is DVKVTQSSRYLVKRTGEKVFLECVQDMDHENMFWYRQDPGLGLRLIYFSYDVKMKEKGDIPEGYSVSREKKERFSLILESASTNQTSMYLCASTVSLAGELFFGEGSRLTVL.

This clone was picked up many times. The V call is TRBV10-3, the J call TRBJ2-2, with 8 bases matching TRBD1. The CDR3 length is 13 residues. The germline CDR1 and CDR2 sequences are ENHRY and SYGVKD. The V segment lost 11 bases and the J segment 4 bases; nucleotides outside the gene matches: 6. In DNA form, the CDR3 reads TGTGCCTCGACAGGGGAGTCCACCGGGGAGCTGTTTTTT. This sequence encodes CASTGESTGELFF.

This chain links TRBV23-1 with TRBJ2-5; 7 nucleotides align to TRBD1. TRBV23-1 is an ORF, and what it does is uncertain. The CDR3 loop spans 17 amino acids. Trimming at V came to 7 bases and at J to 1 base, leaving 15 bases not matched to a gene. CDR3 nucleotide sequence: TGCGCCAGCACCCCGCCTAGGACAGGACCGCCCCAAGAGACCCAGTACTTC. Translating gives CASTPPRTGPPQETQYF.

This clone was observed a few times. The CDR3 region is CSARTGVSEAFF. In DNA form, the CDR3 reads TGCAGCGCCCGGACAGGGGTATCTGAAGCTTTCTTT. The chain recombines TRBV29-1 with TRBJ1-1, with TRBD1 identical over 9 bases. The germline V gene encodes CDR1 SQVTM and CDR2 ANQGSEA. V lost 7 bases, J lost 6 bases, and 6 bases stayed unmatched. This CDR3 contains 12 residues.

V is TRBV18 and J is TRBJ1-2; D remains ambiguous. V gave up 4 bases and J gave up 0 bases, with 15 bases separating them. The CDR3 contains 16 residues. Germline V CDR1 and CDR2: KGHSH, LQKENI. CDR3 residues: CASSLEGEAANYGYTF. CDR3 DNA: TGTGCCAGCTCACTCGAAGGTGAAGCGGCTAACTATGGCTACACCTTC.

J is TRBJ2-5 and V is TRBV6-1; 8 bases are a match to TRBD1. This CDR3 has 14 amino acids. Trimming at V came to 1 base and at J to 5 bases, leaving 3 bases not matched to a gene. Germline-derived CDR1 and CDR2 are MNHNS and SASEGT. The CDR3 DNA is TGTGCCAGCAGTGAAGTTAGGACAGGGGAGACCCAGTACTTC. This codes for CASSEVRTGETQYF.

J is TRBJ2-5 and V is TRBV11-3; the D is unclear. There are 14 residues in the CDR3. The V end lost 1 base, the J end lost 4 bases, and 10 bases lay between the germline ends. The V gene's germline CDR1 is SGHNT and CDR2 YENEEA. CDR3 loop: CASSLGGSGETQYF. The DNA for the CDR3 is TGTGCCAGCAGCTTAGGCGGTTCGGGAGAGACCCAGTACTTC. The full variable domain, in which reference TRBV11-3 and TRBJ2-5 provide the parts outside the CDR3, is EAGVVQSPRYKIIEKKQPVAFWCNPISGHNTLYWYLQNLGQGPELLIRYENEEAVDDSQLPKDRFSAERLKGVDSTLKIQPAELGDSAVYLCASSLGGSGETQYFGPGTRLLVL.

The gene calls are TRBV29-1 and TRBJ1-2; D is possibly TRBD1 (5 bases). V was cut by 5 bases and J by 5 bases, with 21 bases left in between. The CDR3 totals 15 residues. Germline V gene lookup returns CDR1 SQVTM and CDR2 ANQGSEA. CDR3 region: CSVLKTGEGLYGYTF. The CDR3 coding sequence is TGCAGCGTTCTGAAGACGGGGGAGGGACTATATGGCTACACCTTC.

In regard to this clone: A much more abundant neighbour one base away suggests this may be a read error. This CDR3 is also generated by other DNA sequences in the sample. The V call is TRBV7-2, the J call TRBJ1-6, with D possibly being TRBD1 (5 bases). Germline-derived CDR1 and CDR2 are SGHTA and FQGNSA. V dropped 5 bases and J dropped 7 bases, with 15 bases sitting between them. The CDR3 has 15 amino acids. The CDR3 protein is CASSPTGGYNSPLHF. CDR3 nucleotide sequence: TGTGCCAGCAGCCCAACAGGTGGATACAATTCACCCCTCCACTTT.

V is TRBV27 and J is TRBJ2-7; D might be TRBD1 or TRBD2, each matching 5 bases. The CDR3 has 14 residues. Germline CDR1 reads MNHEY; CDR2 reads SMNVEV (reference sequence). Trimming shortened V by 6 bases and J by 5 bases, and 17 bases separated the two germline ends. The CDR3 region has the DNA TGTGCCAGCAGCTCCGGGGCCGCTTTCAACGAGCAGTACTTC. This codes for CASSSGAAFNEQYF.

V is TRBV29-1 and J is TRBJ1-2; D is perhaps TRBD1 (5 bases). The CDR3 is made up of 12 amino acids. Trimming left V 3 bases short and J 4 bases short, with 9 bases between. Germline V gene data show CDR1 as SQVTM and CDR2 as ANQGSEA. The CDR3 sequence is CSVEQGIYGYTF. As DNA, the CDR3 is TGCAGCGTTGAGCAGGGTATCTATGGCTACACCTTC.